This TCR beta chain was identified during a study of T-cell memory formation after mild COVID-19. Broader study findings: Whether day 37 second-wave clones are SARS-CoV-2-specific was not confirmed. CD4/CD8 balance characterized clones contracting day 15 to 85, and CD4+ skew characterized later expanders. Memory sampled before infection contained some responding clones, suggesting cross-reactive memory joined.

By share of the sample, this clonotype is medium-sized (0.01 to 0.1%). Its antigen is still unknown. Amplification by 5'RACE using constant-segment primers produced TCR alpha and TCR beta cDNA libraries that carried sample barcodes and UMIs. TCRdb recomputed calls from the 5' RACE reads with MiXCR, one row per CDR3 protein. In the table there are 550,000 to 650,000 distinct CDR3 sequences, roughly 17% of which are singletons. The CDR3 is 15 residues long. V lost 4 bases and J 0 bases, leaving 10 bases between the germline ends. Germline loops: CDR1 ENHRY, CDR2 SYGVKD. Sequencing was carried out using PBMCs or a T cell subset sorted from them (not recorded which). The source is an adult woman who had mild COVID-19 (a few samples of this study predate the infection). Cell type and time point are not known. The chain joins TRBV10-3 to TRBJ1-5, with D tentatively TRBD1 (5 bases). The CDR3 region is CAISVGEFSNQPQHF. Here the CDR3 DNA reads TGTGCCATCAGTGTGGGGGAATTTAGCAATCAGCCCCAGCATTTT.